The clone carrying this TCR beta chain was detected many times. The record originates from a study of blood T cell repertoires in COVID-19. Looking at the study overall: Material from acute and convalescent COVID-19 was sourced from the United States, Italy and Spain. PBMCs, B-cell-depleted T cells, or T cells were the source of the cDNA or gDNA that made up the material.

CDR1 and CDR2 (germline): SQVTM, ANQGSEA. Trimming took 2 bases from V and 1 from J, leaving 11 bases between them. The CDR3 contains 14 residues. Original processing notes: Nucleated cell counts were estimated from reference gene primer amplification. Here immunoSEQ multiplex PCR was the method, and the copy in TCRdb shows in-frame clones only, minus some. The DNA was the basis for D and trimming; V, J and clone size are from that table. The sample has more than 200,000 clones, 88% seen once. What was sequenced was peripheral blood. The TCR sequence derives from a man in his 70s with acute or convalescent COVID-19. This sequence joins TRBV29-1 and TRBJ1-2, with D possibly TRBD1 on 5 matching bases. The CDR3 sequence is CSVEMGDSNYGYTF. CDR3 bases: TGCAGCGTTGAAATGGGTGACAGTAACTATGGCTACACCTTC.